This T cell receptor beta chain was captured by sequencing in a study of CD8 T cells in Susac syndrome. Study summary: Sequencing included Susac syndrome patients, five or six of them with active disease and roughly eight in remission.

TEMRA cells were FACS-enriched, while CD8+ and CD4+ T cells were negatively isolated. RNA in amounts of 0.5 to 1 ug was reverse transcribed with random hexamers. TCRdb re-called the immunoSEQ multiplex PCR reads through MiXCR, storing one row per CDR3 protein. The table lists about 140,000 distinct CDR3 sequences, approximately 95% of them singletons. Sequenced input: CD4+ T cells from PBMCs. The clonotype was recovered from a human donor with Susac syndrome.

CDR3 in DNA: TGTGCCAGCAGGACCGCGGTCAGCTCCTACGAGCAGTACTTC. Amino acids: CASRTAVSSYEQYF. The chain employs TRBV12-3 or TRBV12-4 and TRBJ2-7; D is undetermined. The V end lost 6 bases, the J end lost 0 bases, and 12 bases lay between the germline ends. The CDR3 totals 14 residues.